The 10 T cell receptor beta chains below were found in one sample sequenced in a study of blood T cells in healthy people across ages. Through a sample-barcoded 5' primer and a J-beta primer mix, a second PCR was run for roughly 6 to 11 cycles. Each CDR3 protein gets one entry after TCRdb re-called the 5' RACE reads with MiXCR. Of about 1 million distinct CDR3 sequences in the sample, 35% to 55% are singletons; the top ten hold 18%. The source material was blood. The source of these receptors is a woman aged 60-75 years in good health.

The chain employs TRBV5-1 and TRBJ2-1; TRBD1 aligns across 7 bases. The germline V gene encodes CDR1 SGHRS and CDR2 YFSETQ. The CDR3 consists of 15 residues. With 4 bases clipped from V and 2 bases from J, the junction kept 6 bases outside the gene matches. The CDR3: CASSADRETYNEQFF. The CDR3 bases are TGCGCCAGCAGCGCAGACAGGGAGACCTACAATGAGCAGTTCTTC.

The V call is TRBV4-1, the J call TRBJ2-7, with 7 bases matching TRBD1. This CDR3 spans 16 amino acids. In germline, CDR1 is MGHRA, CDR2 YSYEKL. V shed 2 bases and J 0 bases; nucleotides not matched to a gene: 7. CDR3 nucleotide sequence: TGCGCCAGCAGCCAACGGACAGGCGGTGGCTCCTACGAGCAGTACTTC. Translating gives CASSQRTGGGSYEQYF.

Only one count was recorded for this clonotype. The chain carries TRBV5-1 and TRBJ2-1; 9 nucleotides line up with TRBD2. Germline CDR1 is SGHRS and CDR2 is YFSETQ. The CDR3 extends over 16 amino acids. The ends lost 4 bases at V and 7 bases at J; junction bases unmatched: 12. Here the CDR3 reads CASSLPGASGINEQFF. For the CDR3, the DNA is TGCGCCAGCAGCCTCCCCGGGGCTAGCGGGATAAATGAGCAGTTCTTC.

This clonotype has only a few counts. The genes are TRBV6-6 and TRBJ2-7, with D possibly being TRBD2 (6 bases). Trimming removed 0 bases from V and 12 bases from J, with 12 bases in between. Germline loops: CDR1 MNHNY, CDR2 SVGAGI (reference sequence). CDR3 length equals 12 residues. The CDR3 spells CASSYSLAVWYF. The CDR3 DNA reads TGTGCCAGCAGTTACTCATTAGCGGTGTGGTACTTC.

The table lists this clonotype with a few counts. The chain has TRBV4-2 and TRBJ1-2, with D unresolved. The CDR3 is made up of 14 amino acids. V was trimmed by 3 bases and J by 4 bases, leaving 12 bases between them. Germline assignment: CDR1 LGHNA and CDR2 YNFKEQ. The CDR3 reads CASSHLDKSYGYTF. In nucleotides, the CDR3 is TGTGCCAGCAGCCATCTCGACAAATCCTATGGCTACACCTTC.

This clonotype was picked up a small number of times. This chain uses TRBV4-1 with TRBJ2-5, with D perhaps TRBD2 (6 bases). V lost 0 bases and J lost 1, with 12 bases in between. This CDR3 has 16 amino acids. CDR1 is MGHRA and CDR2 is YSYEKL in the germline V gene. CDR3 region: CASSQDGGIPQETQYF. CDR3 coding DNA: TGCGCCAGCAGCCAAGATGGGGGGATTCCCCAAGAGACCCAGTACTTC.

The chain uses TRBV20-1 and TRBJ2-5; 12 bases match TRBD2. The CDR3 loop spans 17 amino acids. The germline V gene has CDR1 DFQATT and CDR2 SNEGSKA (reference sequence). With V trimmed by 0 bases and J by 7 bases, 12 bases remained unmatched. The CDR3 spells CSARDLGRLAGAGTQYF. The CDR3 DNA follows: TGCAGTGCTAGAGATCTCGGGAGACTAGCGGGAGCAGGGACCCAGTACTTC.

The V gene is TRBV11-2, the J gene TRBJ2-1, with TRBD2 as a possible D gene (6 bases). The CDR3 extends over 14 amino acids. V was clipped by 3 bases and J by 10 bases, with 16 bases between them. In germline, CDR1 is SGHAT, CDR2 FQNNGV. The CDR3 DNA is TGTGCCAGCAGCTTCCCCCCTGCGGGACTCGAGCAGTTCTTC. Protein sequence: CASSFPPAGLEQFF.

The CDR3 loop reads CASSIYSGTEQFF. The CDR3 nucleotides read TGCGCCAGCAGTATCTATAGCGGGACTGAGCAGTTCTTC. The gene calls are TRBV10-2 and TRBJ2-1; TRBD2 agrees at 8 bases. This CDR3 comprises 13 residues. Germline V gene lookup returns CDR1 WSHSY and CDR2 SAAADI. V trimming: 5 bases; J trimming: 9 bases; junction bases outside the gene matches: 6.

This clonotype was seen a handful of times. This chain uses TRBV28 with TRBJ2-7; D perhaps matches TRBD2 (7 bases). The CDR3 extends over 14 amino acids. CDR1 is MDHEN, CDR2 SYDVKM, per germline. With 4 bases removed from V and 8 bases from J, the gap between germline ends came to 18 bases. Here the CDR3 reads CASSSGGRIPQQYF. The DNA for the CDR3 is TGTGCCAGCAGTTCCGGGGGGCGCATACCCCAGCAGTACTTC.